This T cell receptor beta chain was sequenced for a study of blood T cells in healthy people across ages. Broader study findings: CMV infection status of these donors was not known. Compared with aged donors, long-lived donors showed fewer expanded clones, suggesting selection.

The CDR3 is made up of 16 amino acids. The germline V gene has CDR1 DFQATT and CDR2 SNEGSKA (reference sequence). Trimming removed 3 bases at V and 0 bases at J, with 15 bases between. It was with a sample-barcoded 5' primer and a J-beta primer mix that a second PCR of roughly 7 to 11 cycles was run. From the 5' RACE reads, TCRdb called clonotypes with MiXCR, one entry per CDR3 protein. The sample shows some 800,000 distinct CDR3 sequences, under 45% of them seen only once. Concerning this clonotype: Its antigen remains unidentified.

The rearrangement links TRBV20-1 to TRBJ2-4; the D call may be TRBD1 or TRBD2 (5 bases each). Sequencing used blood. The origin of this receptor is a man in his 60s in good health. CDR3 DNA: TGCAGTGCTAGGGTGAACGGGGACCTAGCCAAAAACATTCAGTACTTC. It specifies CSARVNGDLAKNIQYF.